These T cell receptor beta chains were read from a single sample in a study of prognosis after radiotherapy for stage I lung cancer. MiXCR was run by TCRdb on the multiplex PCR reads, yielding one entry per CDR3 protein. Of some 13,000 distinct CDR3 sequences in the sample, 47% were seen once. This specimen consisted of PBMCs, obtained before or after stereotactic body radiation therapy (not recorded which). The receptor source for this set is a donor of 50 years or more with non-small cell lung cancer. CDR3s include the opening cysteine and the closing phenylalanine or tryptophan. Fields, in order: J gene, clone size, V gene, D gene, CDR3 protein. The D gene is left open where the match is weak. The size entry is marked missing in some rows and otherwise reads once, few, many or a size class.

J gene: TRBJ2-1; clone size: .; V gene: TRBV15; D gene: TRBD1; CDR3 protein: CATSRSSGQSYNEQFF
J gene: TRBJ1-6; clone size: medium-sized; V gene: TRBV28; D gene: TRBD1; CDR3 protein: CASSLEQGGNSPLHF
J gene: TRBJ2-1; clone size: many; V gene: TRBV15; D gene: .; CDR3 protein: CATSRDTTHSSYNEQFF
J gene: TRBJ2-3; clone size: many; V gene: TRBV5-1; D gene: .; CDR3 protein: CASSLMGGSTDTQYF
J gene: TRBJ2-5; clone size: .; V gene: TRBV30; D gene: .; CDR3 protein: CAWSVRRESWETQYF
J gene: TRBJ2-7; clone size: .; V gene: TRBV9; D gene: .; CDR3 protein: CASPTVGQTDEQYF
J gene: TRBJ2-7; clone size: .; V gene: TRBV27; D gene: .; CDR3 protein: CASSYQRNYEQYF
J gene: TRBJ2-2; clone size: once; V gene: TRBV20-1; D gene: .; CDR3 protein: CSATIRERELFF
J gene: TRBJ2-3; clone size: .; V gene: TRBV6-9; D gene: .; CDR3 protein: CASSYSTDSANEDTQYF
J gene: TRBJ2-4; clone size: .; V gene: TRBV11-3; D gene: .; CDR3 protein: CASSERADIAKNIQYF
J gene: TRBJ2-3; clone size: .; V gene: TRBV6-1; D gene: .; CDR3 protein: CASRDPEETDTQYF
J gene: TRBJ2-1; clone size: many; V gene: TRBV9; D gene: TRBD1; CDR3 protein: CASSKQGSEYNEQFF
J gene: TRBJ2-1; clone size: many; V gene: TRBV19; D gene: TRBD2; CDR3 protein: CASSITLAGTYNEQFF
J gene: TRBJ2-2; clone size: medium-sized; V gene: TRBV2; D gene: TRBD1; CDR3 protein: CASLRDRGQIGELFF